These 9 T cell receptor beta chains were sequenced from one sample in a study of cytomegalovirus exposure and HLA in healthy donors. Primers: 60 Vbeta forward and 13 Jbeta reverse. Assay used: immunoSEQ multiplex PCR; TCRdb lists only in-frame clones, some missing. The sample includes around 130,000 clones, almost 85% of them seen just once. Sequenced sample: PBMCs. The receptors here all came from a young woman in good health and CMV-seronegative.

The V gene is TRBV15, the J gene TRBJ2-5; D is uncertain. Germline V CDR1 and CDR2: LNHNV, YYDKDF (reference sequence). The length of the CDR3 is 15 residues. V lost 1 base and J 5 bases, leaving 14 bases between the germline ends. Here the CDR3 DNA reads TGTGCCACCAGCAGAGGAGCTTCCAGGCCTGAGACCCAGTACTTC. Translation gives CATSRGASRPETQYF.

This chain joins TRBV7-3 and TRBJ1-1; 7 bases are a match to TRBD1. Germline V CDR1 and CDR2: SGHTA, FQGTGA. The CDR3 sequence is 15 residues long. V lost 0 bases and J lost 8; bases outside the gene matches: 9. The CDR3 protein is CASSLTLRDRAEAFF. The CDR3 bases are TGTGCCAGCAGCTTAACGTTAAGGGACAGAGCGGAAGCTTTCTTT. Together with reference TRBV7-3 and TRBJ1-1, the CDR3 gives the full variable domain: GAGVSQTPSNKVTEKGKYVELRCDPISGHTALYWYRQSLGQGPEFLIYFQGTGAADDSGLPNDRFFAVRPEGSVSTLKIQRTERGDSAVYLCASSLTLRDRAEAFFGQGTRLTVV.

The chain combines TRBV19 with TRBJ2-3; 7 bases are a match to TRBD2. Germline V gives CDR1 LNHDA, CDR2 SQIVND (reference sequence). CDR3 length equals 14 residues. The J segment lost 5 bases and the V segment lost 3 bases, leaving 5 bases of the junction unmatched. As DNA, the CDR3 is TGTGCCAGTAGTATGTTGGGGGGGATAGATACGCAGTATTTT. Translation gives CASSMLGGIDTQYF.

The V call is TRBV6-1, the J call TRBJ1-3; D not resolved. The CDR3 is made up of 14 amino acids. The V gene lost 6 bases and the J gene lost 3 bases, with 12 bases spanning the gap. The V gene's germline CDR1 is MNHNS and CDR2 SASEGT. The CDR3 region is CASRVRGGGNTIYF. CDR3 nucleotide sequence: TGTGCCAGCAGGGTTCGAGGCGGTGGAAACACCATATATTTT.

The V gene is TRBV9, the J gene TRBJ1-1; D gene unclear. Germline V gene sequence: CDR1 SGDLS, CDR2 YYNGEE. The germline V and J ends were trimmed by 4 bases and 1 base, with 11 bases remaining between them. There are 14 residues in the CDR3. The CDR3 DNA reads as TGTGCCAGCAGCCCGCGATACGCGAACACTGAAGCTTTCTTT. This gives the protein CASSPRYANTEAFF.

The rearrangement uses TRBV19 and TRBJ2-3; TRBD2 aligns across 7 bases. The CDR3 extends over 16 amino acids. Germline CDR1 is LNHDA and CDR2 is SQIVND (reference sequence). The V gene end was trimmed by 6 bases and the J gene end by 2 bases; junction bases not matched to a gene: 11. CDR3 loop: CASSYWRGGPTDTQYF. The CDR3 coding sequence is TGTGCCAGTAGCTATTGGAGGGGAGGGCCCACAGATACGCAGTATTTT.

Only one count was recorded for this clone. This chain uses TRBV7-9 with TRBJ2-3, with TRBD2 matching 10 bases. This CDR3 is built from 15 residues. Germline assignment: CDR1 SEHNR and CDR2 FQNEAQ (reference sequence). V lost 3 bases, J lost 6 bases, and 6 bases stayed unmatched. The CDR3 sequence: CASSLLAGEGDTQYF. For the CDR3, the DNA is TGTGCCAGCAGCTTGCTAGCGGGAGAGGGGGATACGCAGTATTTT.

The CDR3 region is CASSPGAGMVGGEKLFF. The CDR3 coding sequence is TGTGCCAGCAGCCCCGGAGCAGGCATGGTCGGGGGTGAAAAACTGTTTTTT. The gene calls are TRBV7-9 and TRBJ1-4, with D tentatively TRBD1 (5 bases). V lost 5 bases and J 7 bases, leaving 23 bases between the germline ends. Germline CDR1 SEHNR, CDR2 FQNEAQ (reference sequence). This CDR3 has 17 residues. The variable domain in full, completed from reference TRBV7-9 and TRBJ1-4, reads DTGVSQNPRHKITKRGQNVTFRCDPISEHNRLYWYRQTLGQGPEFLTYFQNEAQLEKSRLLSDRFSAERPKGSFSTLEIQRTEQGDSAMYLCASSPGAGMVGGEKLFFGSGTQLSVL.

The sample holds one count of this clone. The chain joins TRBV5-8 to TRBJ1-1, with unresolved D. V was cut by 3 bases and J by 5 bases, with 14 bases left in between. The CDR3 is 14 residues long. Germline V gene data show CDR1 as SGHTS and CDR2 as YDEGEE. CDR3 bases: TGTGCCAGCAGCTCCGCGTGGAGTTTGACTGAAGCTTTCTTT. It translates to CASSSAWSLTEAFF.